A selection of T cell receptor beta chains follows, all from one sample in a study of cytomegalovirus exposure and HLA in healthy donors. Using immunoSEQ multiplex PCR, the repertoire was profiled, and TCRdb retains in-frame clones only, with some absent. The sample has 100,000 or so clones; 77% are singletons. Sequenced: PBMCs. These receptors all come from a woman aged 35 to 49 in good health and CMV-seronegative. CDR3s include the opening cysteine and the closing phenylalanine or tryptophan. D genes are given only for firm matches. The listing skips clone size in some rows; elsewhere it reads once, few, many or a size class.

size,D,J,V,CDR3,DNA
few,TRBD1,TRBJ1-5,TRBV4-1,CASSQDPTGQGHQPQHF,TGCGCCAGCAGCCAAGATCCTACGGGACAGGGTCATCAGCCCCAGCATTTT
NA,TRBD1,TRBJ2-3,TRBV5-1,CASSHRDRASYTQYF,TGCGCCAGCAGCCACCGGGACAGGGCCTCCTATACGCAGTATTTT
few,TRBD1,TRBJ1-1,TRBV19,CASSRQGMALNTEAFF,TGTGCCAGTAGCCGACAGGGCATGGCTCTGAACACTGAAGCTTTCTTT
NA,NA,TRBJ2-5,TRBV5-1,CASSLAVRGETQYF,TGCGCCAGCAGCTTGGCGGTGCGAGGCGAGACCCAGTACTTC
once,NA,TRBJ1-6,TRBV11-2,CASSLVGQGSSSYNSPLHF,TGTGCCAGCAGCTTAGTGGGGCAGGGGTCGAGCTCCTATAATTCACCCCTCCACTTT
NA,NA,TRBJ2-7,TRBV5-1,CASSPPDRPTTQYF,TGCGCCAGCAGCCCCCCGGACAGACCTACGACGCAGTACTTC
NA,NA,TRBJ2-6,TRBV5-6,CASSLVPSSGANVLTF,TGTGCCAGCAGCTTGGTTCCCTCCTCTGGGGCCAACGTCCTGACTTTC
once,NA,TRBJ2-7,TRBV4-2,CASSQGLGVRAYEQYF,TGTGCCAGCAGCCAGGGCTTAGGGGTTCGGGCCTACGAGCAGTACTTC
few,NA,TRBJ1-4,TRBV6-5,CASSLRGFGEKLFF,TGTGCCAGCAGTTTAAGGGGGTTCGGTGAAAAACTGTTTTTT
NA,NA,TRBJ1-1,TRBV9,CASSPRQANTEAFF,TGTGCCAGCAGCCCGCGACAGGCGAACACTGAAGCTTTCTTT
NA,TRBD2,TRBJ2-5,TRBV7-3,CASSRLAGEETQYF,TGTGCCAGCAGTCGACTAGCGGGGGAAGAGACCCAGTACTTC
NA,TRBD2,TRBJ2-3,TRBV19,CASTRGGGGNTDTQYF,TGTGCCAGTACCCGGGGGGGCGGGGGCAACACAGATACGCAGTATTTT
NA,NA,TRBJ2-3,TRBV9,CASSVEAAPSTDTQYF,TGTGCCAGCAGCGTAGAGGCGGCACCTAGCACAGATACGCAGTATTTT
NA,NA,TRBJ2-5,TRBV10-3,CAISAGKTGQETQYF,TGTGCCATCAGTGCCGGAAAGACGGGACAAGAGACCCAGTACTTC
NA,NA,TRBJ1-4,TRBV19,CASSWTATNEKLFF,TGTGCCAGTAGTTGGACAGCAACTAATGAAAAACTGTTTTTT
few,NA,TRBJ1-6,TRBV7-2,CASSKTASYNSPLHF,TGTGCCAGCAGCAAAACAGCCTCCTATAATTCACCCCTCCACTTT
NA,NA,TRBJ1-1,TRBV6-1,CASIGGMNTEAFF,TGTGCCAGCATAGGAGGGATGAACACTGAAGCTTTCTTT
NA,TRBD1,TRBJ1-2,TRBV28,CASGTGVLYYTF,TGTGCCAGCGGGACAGGGGTTTTGTACTACACCTTC
NA,NA,TRBJ2-7,TRBV7-8,CASSRYTGGGQTYEQYF,TGTGCCAGCAGCCGATACACGGGTGGAGGCCAAACCTACGAGCAGTACTTC
NA,TRBD1,TRBJ1-1,TRBV7-8,CASSLATGQGKAFF,TGTGCCAGCAGCTTAGCGACCGGACAGGGGAAAGCTTTCTTT